This TCR beta chain was retrieved from a study of blood T cell repertoires in COVID-19 (dated by TCRdb to between 2020 and 2021). Broadly, across the study: Samples covering the acute and convalescent phases of COVID-19 were provided by collaborators in the United States, Italy and Spain. The material from the prospective study consisted of cDNA or gDNA derived from T cells, B-cell-depleted T cells, or PBMCs. The dataset comprised deeply sampled blood TCRbeta repertoires from subjects exposed to, actively infected with, or recovered from COVID-19. The repertoires were made available in a free public database intended to serve as a resource for research on the immune response to SARS-CoV-2. Samples came from the ongoing ImmuneRACE study (first 160 participants) plus 1,254 subjects from 6 global collaborators. Nearly every sample came with metadata listing a de-identified subject ID, COVID-19 status, age in years and sex. HLA class I and class II types, where available, came from metadata supplied by the sample provider rather than from assay-based typing. What the research found in general, with its limitations: The amount of clinical and demographic metadata varied by source and participant and was provided uncurated.

TCRbeta CDR3 regions were amplified from genomic DNA by means of the immunoSEQ Assay, a bias-controlled multiplex PCR. As for how the authors treated the data: The number of nucleated cells in each sample was estimated by amplification of reference gene primers within the assay. To quantify the absolute abundance of each unique TCRbeta CDR3 rearrangement, sequence reads were collapsed and filtered. For each sample, productive Simpson clonality was calculated by taking the square root of Simpson's diversity index across productive rearrangements. Entries here come from immuneACCESS through TCRdb and include only in-frame sequences with V and J called. Some clones fail to appear in such tables; in the studies checked, an unresolved V gene covers under half of the shortfall, and the cause of the remainder is unknown. V and J calls and clone size follow that table, whereas D and trimming were derived from the DNA. In all, the sample holds about 250,000 clones, and about 85% of those were seen once. The ten largest clones add up to less than 3% of the sample.

Reading from cysteine to phenylalanine, the CDR3 counts 12 amino acids. The retained sequence is limited to the CDR3, 36 bases, with the frame set at the first base. V is reduced by 3 bases and J by 6 bases, leaving a spacing of 8 bases between them. Participants in the prospective study were aged roughly 18 to 100 years, lived in more than 20 United States geographic areas, and enrolled through a virtual design. In the prospective study, cohorts were assigned on the basis of participant-reported clinical history obtained from a screening survey and a study questionnaire. ImmuneRACE Cohort 3 recovered participants were defined by two consecutive negative NP/OP PCR tests, healthcare professional clearance, or symptom resolution. Mobile phlebotomists in the prospective study collected whole blood, serum and a nasopharyngeal or oropharyngeal swab from every participant. Over an approximately 2-month period, participants in the prospective study had the option of providing additional blood draws and questionnaires. Before DNA extraction, blood samples from the prospective study were shipped at room temperature or frozen.

Notes on this clone: No cognate antigen has been identified for it. No base qualities exist here, and no much larger clone lies one base off it.

This chain joins TRBV12-3 or TRBV12-4 to TRBJ1-2; D gene: possibly TRBD1, on 5 matching bases. The source of this sequence is a woman in her 50s who had recovered from COVID-19. Sequencing was carried out using PBMCs or T cells enriched from blood (not recorded which). The DNA sequence is as follows: TGTGCCAGCAGTTTGGGCAGGGATGGCTACACCTTC. Translated, this gives CASSLGRDGYTF.